The 14 T cell receptor beta chains given below trace back to one sample, sequenced in a study of blood T cell repertoires in COVID-19. TCRdb's table, derived via immunoSEQ multiplex PCR, lists solely in-frame clones and lacks some. The sample shows 250,000 or so clones, 75% to 90% of them seen only once. What was sequenced was PBMCs or T cells enriched from blood (not recorded which). These receptors all stem from a man aged 50 or older who had been exposed to COVID-19.

The chain carries TRBV5-6 and TRBJ1-5; 9 positions agree with TRBD1. The junction had 4 bases not matched to a gene; V was cut back by 3 bases and J by 6 bases. The CDR3 has 14 residues. Germline CDR1 reads SGHDT; CDR2 reads YYEEEE. The chain's CDR3 is CASSSDRGSQPQHF. As DNA, the CDR3 is TGTGCCAGCAGCTCGGACAGGGGAAGTCAGCCCCAGCATTTT.

The rearrangement links TRBV5-1 to TRBJ2-1; 8 bases align to TRBD1. Germline V CDR1 and CDR2: SGHRS, YFSETQ. The CDR3 is 15 residues long. The V gene end was trimmed by 5 bases and the J gene end by 7 bases; junction bases not matched to a gene: 11. The CDR3 here is CASRQHRGVRNEQFF. CDR3 nucleotide sequence: TGCGCCAGCAGGCAGCACAGGGGGGTAAGGAATGAGCAGTTCTTC. The full variable domain, completed using reference TRBV5-1 and TRBJ2-1, is KAGVTQTPRYLIKTRGQQVTLSCSPISGHRSVSWYQQTPGQGLQFLFEYFSETQRNKGNFPGRFSGRQFSNSRSEMNVSTLELGDSALYLCASRQHRGVRNEQFFGPGTRLTVL.

The J gene is TRBJ1-2, the V gene TRBV10-3, with 10 bases aligning to TRBD1. CDR1 and CDR2 (germline): ENHRY, SYGVKD. With V trimmed by 6 bases and J by 10 bases, 8 bases remained unmatched. The CDR3 covers 13 residues. CDR3 sequence reads: CAIREDRGPTYTF. CDR3 DNA sequence: TGTGCCATCAGAGAAGACAGGGGGCCCACCTACACCTTC.

Remarks on this clone: A junction end diverges from the germline sequence, so it may reflect a read error. This chain links TRBV2 with TRBJ1-5, with 8 bases aligning to TRBD1. The CDR3 is 15 amino acids. From germline, CDR1 is SNHLY and CDR2 FYNNEI. The CDR3 DNA follows: TGTGCCAGCAGCGAAGAACAGGGGGTGAGTCAGCCCCAGCATTTT. It translates to CASSEEQGVSQPQHF.

The V and J genes are TRBV2 and TRBJ1-6, with 8 bases lining up with TRBD1. After removal of 7 bases from V and 8 bases from J, the junction contained 13 bases not matched to a gene. The CDR3 runs to 16 residues. Germline V gene sequence: CDR1 SNHLY, CDR2 FYNNEI. The CDR3 here is CASMGIQTGVYSPLHF. DNA for the CDR3: TGTGCCAGCATGGGTATTCAGACAGGGGTATATTCACCCCTCCACTTT.

V is TRBV5-1 and J is TRBJ1-1, with D maybe TRBD1 (6 bases). This CDR3 has 14 residues. V was trimmed by 2 bases and J by 3 bases, leaving 11 bases between them. Germline loops: CDR1 SGHRS, CDR2 YFSETQ. CDR3: CASSFHRTDTEAFF. CDR3 nucleotide sequence: TGCGCCAGCAGCTTCCACCGGACAGACACTGAAGCTTTCTTT.

The rearrangement links TRBV18 to TRBJ2-7; D is ambiguous. The CDR3 sequence is 15 residues long. Trimming took off 0 bases at V and 4 bases at J, with 13 bases between the two ends. Per germline, CDR1 KGHSH and CDR2 LQKENI. In DNA, the CDR3 is TGTGCCAGCTCACCACCCGAGGCTATGGCTTACGAGCAGTACTTC. The encoded protein is CASSPPEAMAYEQYF.

V usage is TRBV10-3 and J usage is TRBJ2-1; 10 nucleotides match TRBD2. The CDR3 has 15 amino acids. The trim removed 0 bases at V and 9 bases at J, leaving 5 bases unmatched. In germline, CDR1 is ENHRY, CDR2 SYGVKD. CDR3 loop: CAISESLAGGSEQFF. The DNA of the CDR3 is TGTGCCATCAGTGAGTCATTAGCGGGAGGTAGTGAGCAGTTCTTC.

The rearrangement uses TRBV18 and TRBJ2-6; tentatively, D is TRBD1 (5 bases). V was pared by 3 bases and J by 2 bases, with 14 bases between. Germline V gene sequence: CDR1 KGHSH, CDR2 LQKENI. This CDR3 region has 17 residues. The CDR3, as DNA: TGTGCCAGCTCACCTAGCCAGGGAACAGCTGGGGCCAACGTCCTGACTTTC. Translated, it gives CASSPSQGTAGANVLTF.

The chain employs TRBV10-3 and TRBJ1-5, with 10 bases identical to TRBD1. The CDR3 contains 16 residues. Trimming removed 10 bases from V and 6 bases from J; junction bases left unmatched: 15. CDR1 and CDR2 (germline): ENHRY, SYGVKD. CDR3 nucleotide sequence: TGTGCCACCAAGGGTACCGGGACAGGGGCCAGTCAGCCCCAGCATTTT. The encoded protein is CATKGTGTGASQPQHF.

DNA for the CDR3: TGTGCCAGTAGTATCAGGGGTGTGGGCACTGAAGCTTTCTTT. This gives the protein CASSIRGVGTEAFF. V usage is TRBV19 and J usage is TRBJ1-1; D is perhaps TRBD1 (6 bases). The germline CDR1 and CDR2 sequences are LNHDA and SQIVND (reference sequence). The CDR3 has 14 residues. Trimming cost V 3 bases and J 4 bases, with 12 bases left between them.

The J gene is TRBJ1-3, the V gene TRBV7-9, with D possibly matching TRBD1 (6 bases). This CDR3 region has 13 residues. V lost 5 bases and J lost 11, with 16 bases in between. The germline gives CDR1 SEHNR, CDR2 FQNEAQ (reference sequence). This chain's CDR3 is CASSLGQPFAIYF. In DNA, the CDR3 is TGTGCCAGCAGCCTAGGACAGCCGTTTGCCATATATTTT.

This clone was observed a single time. The rearrangement uses TRBV18 and TRBJ2-7; D unclear. The CDR3 sequence is 13 residues long. Trimming took off 2 bases at V and 3 bases at J, with 8 bases between the two ends. Germline CDR1 KGHSH, CDR2 LQKENI. For the CDR3, the DNA is TGTGCCAGCTCACCATCGAGTGGCTACGAGCAGTACGTC. Protein: CASSPSSGYEQYV.

This rearrangement joins TRBV6-5 to TRBJ1-2, with TRBD1 matching 10 bases. The germline gives CDR1 MNHEY, CDR2 SVGAGI. V lost 4 bases, J lost 7 bases, and 6 bases stayed unmatched. The CDR3 runs to 14 residues. CDR3 in DNA: TGTGCCAGCAGTTCGACAGGGGGCGTCGGTGGCTACACCTTC. Its translation: CASSSTGGVGGYTF.